A single T cell receptor (beta chain) is shown here with its context. These data come from a study of T cells after yellow fever vaccination. The CDR3 has 15 amino acids. CDR1 and CDR2 from the germline V gene are MNHEY and SMNVEV (reference sequence). V lost 6 bases and J 1 base, leaving 14 bases between the germline ends. TCRdb processed the 5' RACE reads anew with MiXCR; each CDR3 protein has one entry. The repertoire has some 96,000 distinct CDR3 sequences, 8% to 10% of them found once; the top ten carry around 17%. The sequenced sample was CD8+ T cells not binding an NS4B(214-222) dextramer, sorted from PBMCs, obtained more than 13 days after the first yellow fever vaccination. This TCR derives from a man between 18 and 29 years old who received the YFV17D yellow fever vaccine. The chain is built from TRBV27 and TRBJ2-3; D might be TRBD2 (5 bases). The CDR3 here is CASSLRGSGTDTQYF. The CDR3 DNA reads as TGTGCCAGCAGCCTTCGCGGGTCTGGCACAGATACGCAGTATTTT.